This passage covers 30 T cell receptor beta chains from one sample sequenced in a study of T-cell reconstitution after alpha-beta-depleted transplantation in children. Library preparation (for TCRbeta) was performed with unique molecular identifiers. TCRdb redid the calling of the PCR reads with MiXCR, one entry per CDR3 protein. Found here are more than 150,000 distinct CDR3 sequences, about 15% of them singletons; the top ten hold roughly 13%. The sample consisted of PBMCs from the stem cell graft donor, taken from the stem cell graft. Receptors were obtained from a human donor who donated a stem cell graft to a child with acute lymphoblastic leukemia.

This clonotype was recorded many times. CDR3 loop: CASSFQGRDTEAFF. The CDR3, as DNA: TGTGCCAGCAGTTTTCAGGGTCGAGACACTGAAGCTTTCTTT. The gene calls are TRBV27 and TRBJ1-1; D is perhaps TRBD1 (5 bases). With 3 bases removed from V and 3 bases from J, the gap between germline ends came to 11 bases. CDR1 MNHEY and CDR2 SMNVEV come from the germline V gene (reference sequence). The CDR3 is made up of 14 amino acids.

This clonotype was recorded at least ten times. This sequence joins TRBV20-1 and TRBJ1-5; D remains ambiguous. The CDR3 loop spans 14 amino acids. CDR1 and CDR2 (germline): DFQATT, SNEGSKA (reference sequence). The V end lost 0 bases, the J end lost 4 bases, and 10 bases lay between the germline ends. CDR3 region: CSARDIGYNQPQHF. Written as DNA, the CDR3 is TGCAGTGCTAGAGATATCGGCTATAATCAGCCCCAGCATTTT.

This clonotype was recorded many times. The chain combines TRBV5-1 with TRBJ2-1; 14 bases align to TRBD2. This CDR3 region has 18 residues. Unmatched junction bases numbered 10, after V lost 0 bases and J lost 8 bases. Germline CDR1 is SGHRS and CDR2 is YFSETQ. CDR3 residues: CASSLDLRTGLAGDEQFF. In DNA, the CDR3 is TGCGCCAGCAGCTTGGACTTGAGGACGGGACTAGCGGGAGATGAGCAGTTCTTC.

There are a few counts of this clonotype. V and J are TRBV19 and TRBJ1-5; perhaps TRBD1 as D (6 bases). CDR1 and CDR2 (germline): LNHDA, SQIVND (reference sequence). The V end was cut by 6 bases, the J end by 4 bases, with 16 bases between. This CDR3 is built from 15 residues. This chain's CDR3 is CASRDQGTLNQPQHF. Written as DNA, the CDR3 is TGTGCCAGTAGGGATCAGGGGACCCTTAATCAGCCCCAGCATTTT. Full variable domain (outside the CDR3, taken from reference TRBV19 and TRBJ1-5): DGGITQSPKYLFRKEGQNVTLSCEQNLNHDAMYWYRQDPGQGLRLIYYSQIVNDFQKGDIAEGYSVSREKKESFPLTVTSAQKNPTAFYLCASRDQGTLNQPQHFGDGTRLSIL.

This clonotype was found many times. This chain joins TRBV6-5 and TRBJ2-7; perhaps D is TRBD1 or TRBD2 (5 bases each). This CDR3 has 14 amino acids. CDR1 is MNHEY, CDR2 SVGAGI, per germline. V lost 7 bases and J lost 6, with 19 bases in between. The CDR3: CASNPNGNRGEQYF. CDR3 sequence (DNA): TGTGCCAGCAACCCGAACGGGAATAGGGGCGAGCAGTACTTC.

This clonotype has ten or more counts. The rearrangement joins TRBV7-9 to TRBJ1-5, with D hard to call. This CDR3 is 12 amino acids long. Between the trimmed V and J ends, which lost 2 bases and 5 bases, there was a span of 4 bases. Per the germline V gene, CDR1 is SEHNR and CDR2 is FQNEAQ (reference sequence). The CDR3 coding sequence is TGTGCCAGCAGCTTATTTGATCAGCCCCAGCATTTT. It specifies CASSLFDQPQHF.

The chain employs TRBV20-1 and TRBJ2-7; 8 nucleotides align to TRBD1. Trimming removed 5 bases from V and 4 bases from J; junction bases left unmatched: 10. Germline CDR1 is DFQATT and CDR2 is SNEGSKA (reference sequence). The CDR3 covers 14 residues. The CDR3 spells CSAPGGTERYEQYF. In DNA form, the CDR3 reads TGCAGTGCTCCAGGGGGCACGGAGAGATACGAGCAGTACTTC.

This clonotype has at least ten counts. The V gene is TRBV15, the J gene TRBJ2-3; D perhaps matches TRBD1 (6 bases). Trimming pared 4 bases from V and 0 bases from J, leaving 11 bases between. Germline CDR1 LNHNV, CDR2 YYDKDF (reference sequence). This CDR3 is 15 amino acids long. The CDR3 loop reads CATSKDSASTDTQYF. The DNA for the CDR3 is TGTGCCACCAGCAAGGACAGCGCTAGCACAGATACGCAGTATTTT.

The genes are TRBV3-1 and TRBJ2-7, with 10 bases identical to TRBD2. V dropped 2 bases and J dropped 4; count of bases not matched to a gene: 11. The CDR3 extends over 17 amino acids. The V gene's germline CDR1 is LGHDT and CDR2 YNNKEL (reference sequence). CDR3 DNA: TGTGCCAGCAGCCAACAGGGCCCTGGGACTAGCGAGTACGAGCAGTACTTC. Protein product: CASSQQGPGTSEYEQYF.

This clonotype has ten or more counts. The chain carries TRBV13 and TRBJ2-1, with D perhaps matching TRBD2 (5 bases). The CDR3 spans 14 residues. Between the trimmed V and J ends, which lost 2 bases and 11 bases, there was a span of 16 bases. Germline-derived CDR1 and CDR2 are PRHDT and FYEKMQ (reference sequence). The CDR3 loop reads CASSLSIARLQQFF. The CDR3 nucleotides read TGTGCCAGCAGCTTATCGATAGCGAGATTACAGCAGTTCTTC.

The chain uses TRBV15 and TRBJ2-2, with D unresolved. The V gene lost 1 base and the J gene lost 1 base, with 7 bases spanning the gap. Germline V gene lookup returns CDR1 LNHNV and CDR2 YYDKDF (reference sequence). The CDR3 spans 15 residues. The CDR3 DNA follows: TGTGCCACCAGCAGAGTTGGTGGGAACACCGGGGAGCTGTTTTTT. Encoded protein: CATSRVGGNTGELFF.

This clonotype was observed at least ten times. Here the CDR3 DNA reads TGCGCCAGCAGACTAGAAGGGACAGGGGACGAGCAGTACTTC. Translation: CASRLEGTGDEQYF. This sequence joins TRBV5-1 and TRBJ2-7, with 10 bases aligning to TRBD1. CDR3 length equals 14 residues. Germline CDR1 is SGHRS and CDR2 is YFSETQ. V lost 5 bases and J lost 5; bases outside the gene matches: 7.

This clonotype was observed many times. The rearrangement uses TRBV7-9 and TRBJ2-5, with D hard to call. This CDR3 spans 14 amino acids. V lost 1 base and J lost 1, with 7 bases in between. Germline CDR1 is SEHNR and CDR2 is FQNEAQ (reference sequence). The CDR3 reads CASSLGRSQETQYF. For the CDR3, the DNA is TGTGCCAGCAGCTTAGGGAGATCCCAAGAGACCCAGTACTTC.

This clonotype has just a few counts. The gene calls are TRBV3-1 and TRBJ2-7, with D tentatively TRBD2 (6 bases). Germline V CDR1 and CDR2: LGHDT, YNNKEL (reference sequence). The CDR3 is 15 amino acids. Trimming left V 6 bases short and J 0 bases short, with 15 bases between. CDR3 in amino acids: CASSRAGLFSYEQYF. CDR3 DNA: TGTGCCAGCAGTCGTGCGGGACTGTTCTCCTACGAGCAGTACTTC.

This clonotype occurred a few times. The rearrangement uses TRBV28 and TRBJ2-7; 7 bases match TRBD2. The V and J ends lost 10 bases and 2 bases, in that order; junction bases with no gene match: 5. This CDR3 region has 12 residues. The germline gives CDR1 MDHEN, CDR2 SYDVKM. Written as DNA, the CDR3 is TGTGCCACTCACGGGAGGACCTACGAGCAGTACTTC. Its protein product is CATHGRTYEQYF.

The chain links TRBV5-1 to TRBJ2-1; tentatively, D is TRBD1 (5 bases). Per the germline V gene, CDR1 is SGHRS and CDR2 is YFSETQ. The CDR3 has 15 residues. V was pared by 3 bases and J by 4 bases, with 14 bases between. The CDR3 sequence is CASSWGHAEYNEQFF. As DNA, the CDR3 is TGCGCCAGCAGCTGGGGCCATGCGGAATACAATGAGCAGTTCTTC.

The chain employs TRBV20-1 and TRBJ2-7; D is uncertain. The CDR3 totals 13 residues. Per the germline V gene, CDR1 is DFQATT and CDR2 is SNEGSKA (reference sequence). Trimming pared 2 bases from V and 2 bases from J, leaving 10 bases between. CDR3 sequence (DNA): TGCAGTGCTAGACCCCGGGCAGCCTACGAGCAGTACTTC. Translating gives CSARPRAAYEQYF.

In its sample, this clonotype was seen many times. The chain joins TRBV20-1 to TRBJ2-7; 10 bases are a match to TRBD2. V was clipped by 5 bases and J by 0 bases; unmatched bases: 1. Germline values: CDR1 DFQATT, CDR2 SNEGSKA (reference sequence). The CDR3 has 13 residues. CDR3 coding DNA: TGCAGTGCTGGACTAGCGGTCTCCTACGAGCAGTACTTC. This encodes CSAGLAVSYEQYF.

This clonotype was counted between two and nine times. This sequence joins TRBV24-1 and TRBJ1-4, with TRBD1 as a possible D gene (6 bases). The CDR3 spans 15 residues. Trimming removed 5 bases at V and 0 bases at J, with 9 bases between. The germline CDR1 and CDR2 sequences are KGHDR and SFDVKD. As DNA, the CDR3 is TGTGCCACCAGTGTCGACAGGTCAACTAATGAAAAACTGTTTTTT. Encoded protein: CATSVDRSTNEKLFF.

This clonotype came up many times. The rearrangement links TRBV4-2 to TRBJ2-5, with D hard to call. The V and J ends lost 1 base and 5 bases respectively, with 14 bases between them. This CDR3 contains 15 residues. In germline, CDR1 is LGHNA, CDR2 YNFKEQ. In nucleotides, the CDR3 is TGTGCCAGCAGCCAAGGGGATAAGGGTGACGAGACCCAGTACTTC. Translating gives CASSQGDKGDETQYF.

This clonotype was detected many times. This rearrangement joins TRBV3-1 to TRBJ2-1; weak D call: TRBD2 (6 bases). The CDR3 length is 18 residues. CDR1 is LGHDT, CDR2 YNNKEL, per germline (reference sequence). Between the trimmed V and J ends, which lost 1 base and 2 bases, there was a span of 18 bases. This chain's CDR3 is CASSQGAIGRGTYNEQFF. The CDR3 DNA is TGTGCCAGCAGCCAAGGGGCCATCGGGCGGGGAACCTACAATGAGCAGTTCTTC.

Many counts were recorded for this clonotype. This rearrangement joins TRBV20-1 to TRBJ2-1; 14 bases map to TRBD2. With 0 bases clipped from V and 10 bases from J, the junction kept 8 bases outside the gene matches. From germline, CDR1 is DFQATT and CDR2 SNEGSKA (reference sequence). This CDR3 is 16 amino acids long. The CDR3 here is CSARDPTSGRAEEQFF. CDR3 in DNA: TGCAGTGCTAGAGATCCGACTAGCGGGAGGGCCGAGGAGCAGTTCTTC.

At least ten counts were recorded for this clonotype. This chain connects TRBV5-6 to TRBJ2-7; D is ambiguous. This CDR3 has 12 amino acids. The V end was cut by 6 bases, the J end by 2 bases, with 9 bases between. Germline V gene data show CDR1 as SGHDT and CDR2 as YYEEEE. CDR3 in amino acids: CASTVGPYEQYF. CDR3 DNA sequence: TGTGCCAGCACTGTCGGGCCCTACGAGCAGTACTTC.

This clonotype showed up many times. The chain joins TRBV20-1 to TRBJ2-5; the match to TRBD2 covers 10 bases. Trimming removed 7 bases from V and 0 bases from J; junction bases left unmatched: 11. CDR1 and CDR2 from the germline V gene are DFQATT and SNEGSKA (reference sequence). The CDR3 extends over 16 amino acids. Here the CDR3 reads CSGRTYSGRYQETQYF. CDR3 nucleotides: TGCAGTGGAAGGACCTATAGCGGGAGGTACCAAGAGACCCAGTACTTC.

The chain couples TRBV7-2 to TRBJ2-1; 9 positions match TRBD2. The germline CDR1 and CDR2 sequences are SGHTA and FQGNSA. J was trimmed by 9 bases and V by 2 bases; bases with no gene match: 8. The CDR3 length is 15 residues. The CDR3 loop reads CASSLTSGLGGEQFF. The CDR3 DNA reads as TGTGCCAGCAGCTTAACTAGCGGGTTAGGGGGTGAGCAGTTCTTC.

This clonotype came up many times. The chain recombines TRBV10-3 with TRBJ2-3; D gene unclear. The CDR3 runs to 14 residues. Per germline, CDR1 ENHRY and CDR2 SYGVKD. V lost 1 base to trimming and J lost 3 bases, with 8 bases between them. CDR3 in DNA: TGTGCCATCAGTGAGTACGGCGATACAGATACGCAGTATTTT. Its translation is CAISEYGDTDTQYF.

This clonotype was observed many times. The rearrangement links TRBV12-3 or TRBV12-4 to TRBJ2-3; D is unclear. The CDR3 sequence is 14 residues long. The V gene lost 3 bases and the J gene lost 5 bases, with 12 bases spanning the gap. The CDR3 sequence: CASSLVESGDTQYF. CDR3 DNA: TGTGCCAGCAGTTTGGTCGAAAGTGGAGATACGCAGTATTTT.

This chain links TRBV11-2 with TRBJ2-3; 9 bases fit TRBD2. The CDR3 is 19 residues long. V lost 2 bases, J lost 0 bases, and 12 bases stayed unmatched. Germline V lookup: CDR1 SGHAT, CDR2 FQNNGV. CDR3 amino acids: CASSLRRLRTSVSTDTQYF. In DNA, the CDR3 is TGTGCCAGCAGCTTAAGACGCCTTAGGACTAGCGTTAGCACAGATACGCAGTATTTT.

A few counts support this clonotype. This rearrangement joins TRBV7-2 to TRBJ2-1, with D hard to call. V lost 5 bases, J lost 0 bases, and 8 bases lay in between. The V gene's germline CDR1 is SGHTA and CDR2 FQGNSA. This CDR3 region has 14 residues. Written as DNA, the CDR3 is TGTGCCAGCAGCCTTCGGTACTCCTACAATGAGCAGTTCTTC. Translating gives CASSLRYSYNEQFF.

This clonotype came up many times. The rearrangement links TRBV20-1 to TRBJ2-1; TRBD2 matches at 8 bases. Per germline, CDR1 DFQATT and CDR2 SNEGSKA (reference sequence). The CDR3 runs to 17 residues. V trimming: 0 bases; J trimming: 9 bases; junction bases outside the gene matches: 16. The CDR3 here is CSARDSWSSGIGGEQFF. For the CDR3, the DNA is TGCAGTGCTAGAGATTCGTGGAGTAGCGGGATTGGCGGTGAGCAGTTCTTC.